This TCR beta chain originates from a study of blood T cell repertoires in COVID-19 (dated by TCRdb to the early 2020s). For the study in its entirety: The collaborator samples originated in the United States, Italy and Spain and spanned the acute and convalescent phases of COVID-19. The samples were drawn from two sources: the first 160 participants of the ongoing ImmuneRACE study, and 1,000 to 1,500 subjects contributed by 6 global collaborators. The material from the prospective study consisted of cDNA or gDNA derived from T cells, B-cell-depleted T cells, or PBMCs. The repertoires were released in a freely available public database meant as a resource for research on the immune response to SARS-CoV-2. Subjects who had been exposed to COVID-19, were actively infected with it, or had recovered from it provided the deeply sampled blood TCRbeta repertoires that made up the dataset. Where available, HLA class I and class II types were obtained from metadata supplied by the sample provider rather than from assay-based typing. Nearly every sample came with metadata listing a de-identified subject ID, COVID-19 status, age in years and sex.

Study-wide conclusions, independent of this receptor: Clinical and demographic metadata were provided uncurated, with the amount varying by source and participant.

The immunoSEQ Assay, a bias-controlled multiplex PCR, was used to amplify TCRbeta CDR3 regions from genomic DNA. Per the source publication's procedure: Nucleated cell counts per sample were estimated from amplification of reference gene primers within the assay. To quantify the absolute abundance of each unique TCRbeta CDR3 rearrangement, sequence reads were collapsed and filtered. Productive Simpson clonality was computed per sample as the square root of Simpson's diversity index over productive rearrangements. Not all clones reach the TCRdb copy of this immuneACCESS table, which keeps in-frame sequences only. Checked studies attribute under half of the gap to unresolved V genes and leave the rest unexplained. V and J calls and clone size are those listed in that table; D and trimming were worked out from the DNA. This sample gives about 70,000 clones in total; about three quarters of them show up just once. The ten largest account for over 9.5% of the sample.

Each collaborating institution followed its own protocols to collect whole blood in K2EDTA tubes. For TCRbeta analysis, collaborator samples were shipped as frozen whole blood, as isolated PBMCs, or as DNA extracted from either sample type. Only one count was recorded for this clone. Which antigen it targets is not known. No much larger clonotype is one base removed from it; base qualities were not supplied. Its CDR3 holds 15 amino acids, cysteine through phenylalanine. Only CDR3 DNA remains: 45 bases, in frame from the first base. Via the germline V gene, CDR1 is MDHEN and CDR2 SYDVKM. V is cut by 6 bases and J by 6 bases, and the space between the germline ends is 17 bases.

The sample was peripheral blood. The chain couples TRBV28 to TRBJ2-2; TRBD1 is a possible D gene, resting on 5 matching bases. The sequence was collected from a human donor in a cohort sampled during active COVID-19. Read as DNA, the sequence is TGTGCCAGCAGGGTGACAGACCCTGTGGCCGGGGAGCTGTTTTTT. It is translated as CASRVTDPVAGELFF.